The sequence of this TCR beta chain was determined in a study of blood T cells in healthy people across ages. Looked up from germline, CDR1 is KGHDR and CDR2 is SFDVKD. The CDR3 has 13 amino acids. Trimming left V 6 bases short and J 8 bases short, with 13 bases between. General study points: Donor CMV status was unknown, possibly confounding expanded clonotype changes. TCR beta diversity, measured per million T cells, fell in a roughly linear way with age. PBMCs that were unsorted prevented a conclusive naive versus antigen-experienced comparison.

The authors ran a second PCR of 7 to 11 cycles using a sample-barcoded 5' primer and a J-beta primer mix. TCRdb reprocessed the 5' RACE reads via MiXCR and lists one record per CDR3 protein. The sample shows hundreds of thousands of distinct CDR3 sequences, about 61% of them seen only once. A few counts support this clonotype. Its antigen remains unidentified. The receptor was derived from a man aged 40-49 years in good health. Sequenced material: blood. The chain employs TRBV24-1 and TRBJ2-1; tentative D call: TRBD2 (5 bases). In nucleotides, the CDR3 is TGTGCCACCAGTCCGAGGACGCGGGATGAGCAGTTCTTC. Translation gives CATSPRTRDEQFF.